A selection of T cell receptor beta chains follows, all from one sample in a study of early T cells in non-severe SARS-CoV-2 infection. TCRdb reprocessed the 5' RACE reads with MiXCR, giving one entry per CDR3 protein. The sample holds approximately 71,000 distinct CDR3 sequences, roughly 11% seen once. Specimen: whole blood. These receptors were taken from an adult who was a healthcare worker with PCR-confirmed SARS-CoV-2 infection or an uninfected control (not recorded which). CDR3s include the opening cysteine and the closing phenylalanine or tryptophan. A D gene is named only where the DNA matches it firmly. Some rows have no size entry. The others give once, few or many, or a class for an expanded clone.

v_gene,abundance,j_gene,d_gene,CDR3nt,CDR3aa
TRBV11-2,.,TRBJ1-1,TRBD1,TGTGCCAGCAGCCCGCCTAGGGACAGGGGTATAGCTTTCTTT,CASSPPRDRGIAFF
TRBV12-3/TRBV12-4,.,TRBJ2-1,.,TGTGCCAGCAGCCCGCTGGGGGGTGGTGAGCAGTTCTTC,CASSPLGGGEQFF
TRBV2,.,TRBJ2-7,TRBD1,TGTGCCAGTGCCGGGACAGCCTACGAGCAGTACTTC,CASAGTAYEQYF
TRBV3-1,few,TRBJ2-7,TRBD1,TGTGCCAGCAGCCAAGAAGAGTGGGGACAGGCAGGAATCTACGAGCAGTACTTC,CASSQEEWGQAGIYEQYF
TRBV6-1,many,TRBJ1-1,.,TGTGCCAGCAGTTTCAAGAACACTGAAGCTTTCTTT,CASSFKNTEAFF
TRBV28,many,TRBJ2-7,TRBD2,TGTGCCAGCAGTTTGCCTAGCGGTTCCTACGAGCAGTACTTC,CASSLPSGSYEQYF
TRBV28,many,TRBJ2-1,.,TGTGCCAGCAGAAGGGGTAGTCTCTACAATGAGCAGTTCTTC,CASRRGSLYNEQFF
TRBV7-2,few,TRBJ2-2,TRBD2,TGTGCCAGCAGCTTAATTGGACTAGGCAACACCGGGGAGCTGTTTTTT,CASSLIGLGNTGELFF
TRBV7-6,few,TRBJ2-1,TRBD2,TGTGCCAGCAGCCCAAGCGGGAGGGCCTACAATGAGCAGTTCTTC,CASSPSGRAYNEQFF
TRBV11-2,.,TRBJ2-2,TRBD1,TGTGCCAGCAGCTTCCAGGGGGCAACCGGGGAGCTGTTTTTT,CASSFQGATGELFF
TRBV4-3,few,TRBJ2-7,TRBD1,TGCGCCAGCAGCCAAGGTTTAGGGACAGGGGGCGAGCAGTACTTC,CASSQGLGTGGEQYF
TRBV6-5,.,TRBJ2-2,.,TGTGCCAGCAGTTACAGATGGCCCGGGGAGCTGTTTTTT,CASSYRWPGELFF
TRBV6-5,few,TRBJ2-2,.,TGTGCCAGCACTCGTTCGTTAGGGACCGGGGAGCTGTTTTTT,CASTRSLGTGELFF
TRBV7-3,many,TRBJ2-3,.,TGTGCCAGCAGCCCTGGACTACTAAAACCTAGCACAGATACGCAGTATTTT,CASSPGLLKPSTDTQYF
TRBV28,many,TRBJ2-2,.,TGTGCCAGCCGGGAGCACTCCCGAGGGGAGCTGTTTTTT,CASREHSRGELFF
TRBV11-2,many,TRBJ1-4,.,TGTGCCAGCAGCTTAGAAGGGGCGCAGGATGAAAAACTGTTTTTT,CASSLEGAQDEKLFF
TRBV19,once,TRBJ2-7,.,TGTGCCAGTGCGGGACGCCCCTACGAGCAGTACTTC,CASAGRPYEQYF
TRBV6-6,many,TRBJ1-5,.,TGTGCCAGCAGCCCTGGATGGGGCCCAAATCAGCCCCAGCATTTT,CASSPGWGPNQPQHF
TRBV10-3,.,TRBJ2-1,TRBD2,TGTGCCATCAGTGGCGGGAGATTCAATGAGCAGTTCTTC,CAISGGRFNEQFF
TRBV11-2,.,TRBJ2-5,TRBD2,TGTGCCAGCAGCTTAGAGCCATCCGGGGGGGGGACCCAGTACTTC,CASSLEPSGGGTQYF
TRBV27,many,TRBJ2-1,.,TGTGCCAGCAGTTTATCGAGTATAGGCAGAAAGTTCTTC,CASSLSSIGRKFF